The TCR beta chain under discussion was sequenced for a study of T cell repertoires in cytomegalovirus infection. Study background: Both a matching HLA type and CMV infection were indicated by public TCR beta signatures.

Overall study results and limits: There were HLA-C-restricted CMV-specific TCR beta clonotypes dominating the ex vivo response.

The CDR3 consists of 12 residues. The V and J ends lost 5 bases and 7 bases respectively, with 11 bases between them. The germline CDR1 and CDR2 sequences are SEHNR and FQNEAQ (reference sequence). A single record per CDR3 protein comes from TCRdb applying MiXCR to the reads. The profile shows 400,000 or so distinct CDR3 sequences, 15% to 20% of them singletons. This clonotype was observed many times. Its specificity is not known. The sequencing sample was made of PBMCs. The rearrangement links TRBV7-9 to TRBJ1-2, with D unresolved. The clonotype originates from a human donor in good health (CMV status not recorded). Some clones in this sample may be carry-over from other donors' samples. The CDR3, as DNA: TGTGCCAGCAGCCAAGGGCGAACTGGCTACACCTTC. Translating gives CASSQGRTGYTF.